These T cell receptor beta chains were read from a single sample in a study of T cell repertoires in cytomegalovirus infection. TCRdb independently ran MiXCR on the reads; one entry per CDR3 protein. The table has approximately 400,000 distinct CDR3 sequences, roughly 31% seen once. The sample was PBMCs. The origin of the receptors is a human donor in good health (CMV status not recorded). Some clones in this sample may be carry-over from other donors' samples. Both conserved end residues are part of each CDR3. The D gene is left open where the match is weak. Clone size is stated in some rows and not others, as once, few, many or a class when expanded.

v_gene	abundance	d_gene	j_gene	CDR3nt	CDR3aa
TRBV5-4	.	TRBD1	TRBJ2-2	TGTGCCAGCATTACTCGGGGGACAGGGGGAAACACCGGGGAGCTGTTTTTT	CASITRGTGGNTGELFF
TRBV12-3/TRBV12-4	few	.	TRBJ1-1	TGTGCCAGTTTAAACCCGATAAACACTGAAGCTTTCTTT	CASLNPINTEAFF
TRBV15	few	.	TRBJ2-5	TGTGCCACCAGCGGGGGACGGCAAGAGACCCAGTACTTC	CATSGGRQETQYF
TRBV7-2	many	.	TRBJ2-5	TGTGCCAGCAACCTATACGGGACAATAGAGACCCAGTACTTC	CASNLYGTIETQYF
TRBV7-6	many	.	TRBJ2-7	TGTGCCAGCAGCTTAACCGTCCACCCTGACGAGCAGTACTTC	CASSLTVHPDEQYF
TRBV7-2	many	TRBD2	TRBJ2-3	TGTGCCAGCAGCTTGAACCGGGGGGGCCTGGATACGCAGTATTTT	CASSLNRGGLDTQYF
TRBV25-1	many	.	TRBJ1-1	TGTGCCAGCAGTGACAGACGGAACACTGAAGCTTTCTTT	CASSDRRNTEAFF
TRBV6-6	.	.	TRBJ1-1	TGTGCCATCAGTTACTCGATAGTGAACACTGAAGCTTTCTTT	CAISYSIVNTEAFF
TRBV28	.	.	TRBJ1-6	TGTGCCAGTGCGGGGCCCATAATTATAAATAATTCACCCCTCCACTTT	CASAGPIIINNSPLHF
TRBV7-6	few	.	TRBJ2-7	TGTGCCAGCAGCTTAAGTAGGGGGAAGGAACCCTACGAGCAGTACTTC	CASSLSRGKEPYEQYF
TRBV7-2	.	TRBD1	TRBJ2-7	TGTGCCAGCAGCTGTGGCTTGGCAGGGGGTGCCTACGAGCCGTACTTC	CASSCGLAGGAYEPYF
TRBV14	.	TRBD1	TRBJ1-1	TGTGCCAGCAGTCGACAGGGCATCGAAGCTTTCTTT	CASSRQGIEAFF
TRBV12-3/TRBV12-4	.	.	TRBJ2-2	TGTGCCAGCAGTTTTAGTCTGACCGGGGAGCTGTTTTTT	CASSFSLTGELFF
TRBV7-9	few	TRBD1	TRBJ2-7	TGTGCCAGCACCCTAGGGACAGGGAGATTCGCCGAGCAGTACTTC	CASTLGTGRFAEQYF
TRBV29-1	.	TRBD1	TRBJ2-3	TGCAGCGTTGAAGGGACAGGGGGCTGGGATACGCAGTATTTT	CSVEGTGGWDTQYF
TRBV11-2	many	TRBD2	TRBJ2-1	TGTGCCACCTTGGGGTGGACTAGCGGGACCAATGAGCAGTTCTTC	CATLGWTSGTNEQFF
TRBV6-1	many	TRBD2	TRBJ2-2	TGTGCCAGCAGTGTAACTAGCGGGGGGGGGACCGGGGAGCTGTTTTTT	CASSVTSGGGTGELFF
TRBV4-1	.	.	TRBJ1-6	TGCGCCAGCATCCAAGAAGGGACACCTAATTCACCCCTCCACTTT	CASIQEGTPNSPLHF
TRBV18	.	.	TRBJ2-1	TGTGCCAGCTCACCGGCCTTCGGCTCCTACAATGAGCAGTTCTTC	CASSPAFGSYNEQFF
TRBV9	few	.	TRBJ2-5	TGTGCCAGCAGCCCTAGTGGGGGTTCGCGAGAGACCCAGTACTTC	CASSPSGGSRETQYF
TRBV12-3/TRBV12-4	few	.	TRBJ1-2	TGTGCCAGCAGTTTAGCGCCCCGGAGGCTGGGTAATGGCTACACCTTC	CASSLAPRRLGNGYTF
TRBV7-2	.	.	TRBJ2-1	TGTGCCAGCAGCGTAAAAGGGGGGCGGGAGCAGTTCTTC	CASSVKGGREQFF
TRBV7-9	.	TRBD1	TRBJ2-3	TGTGCCAGCAGCCCTGAGGGACAGCATAGCACAGATACGCAGTATTTT	CASSPEGQHSTDTQYF
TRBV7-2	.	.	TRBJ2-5	TGTGCCAGTAACAGGGTAGAGACCCAGTACTTC	CASNRVETQYF
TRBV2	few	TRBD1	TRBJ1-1	TGTGCCAGCACCCCGACAGGGGGCCTCACTGAAGCTTTCTTT	CASTPTGGLTEAFF
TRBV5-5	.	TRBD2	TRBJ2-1	TGTGCCAGCAGCTTGCTACTAGCGGGGAACAATGAGCCGTTCTTC	CASSLLLAGNNEPFF
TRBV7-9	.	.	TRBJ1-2	TGTGCCAGCAGGGCGGCAGGGACTAACTATGGCTACACCTTC	CASRAAGTNYGYTF
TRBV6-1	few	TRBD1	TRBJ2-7	TGTGCCAGCAGTCGTCCCGGGACAGGGCATACATTCTCCTACGAGCAGTACTTC	CASSRPGTGHTFSYEQYF
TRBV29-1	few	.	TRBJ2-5	TGCAGCGTAGGAGGAGGTACGGAGACCCAGTACTTC	CSVGGGTETQYF
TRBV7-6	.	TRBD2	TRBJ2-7	TGTGCCAGCCGCCAAGGCCCCCCGGGGGGGGCCGGCGAGCAGTACTTC	CASRQGPPGGAGEQYF
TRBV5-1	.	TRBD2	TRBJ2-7	TGCGCCAGCAGCTCCGTGACTAGCGGCGAGCAGTACTTC	CASSSVTSGEQYF
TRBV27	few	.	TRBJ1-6	TGTGCCAGCAGTCGCCAGTTCGGTTCACCCCTCCACTTT	CASSRQFGSPLHF
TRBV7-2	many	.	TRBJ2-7	TGTGCCAGCAGCTCCGTCTACGAGCAGTACTTC	CASSSVYEQYF
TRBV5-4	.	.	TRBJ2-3	TGTGCCAGCAGCTTGGATACCTCCACAGATACGCAGTATTTT	CASSLDTSTDTQYF
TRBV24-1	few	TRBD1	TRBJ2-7	TGTGCCACCCAGGGGACAGGATCCTACGAGCAGTACTTC	CATQGTGSYEQYF
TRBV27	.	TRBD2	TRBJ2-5	TGTGCCAGCAGTTGGGGTCAGCGGGGCCTCCAAGAGACCCAGTACTTC	CASSWGQRGLQETQYF
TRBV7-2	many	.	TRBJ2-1	TGTGCCAGCAGCCCCTCGGGACTAGGGGGCCATGAGCAGTTCTTC	CASSPSGLGGHEQFF
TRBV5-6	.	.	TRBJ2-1	TGTGCCAGCAGCGTGGACCTAGGGGAGCAGTTCTTC	CASSVDLGEQFF
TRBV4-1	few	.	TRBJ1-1	TGCGCCAGCAGCCCCCTCGGGGGGCTGCTGAACACTGAAGCTTTCTTT	CASSPLGGLLNTEAFF
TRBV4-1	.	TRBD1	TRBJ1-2	TGCGCCAGCAGCCAAGGGATCCGGACAGGGTCGCGTGGCTACACCTTC	CASSQGIRTGSRGYTF
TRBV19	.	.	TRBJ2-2	TGTGCCAGTAGCCAACCCCCGGGTACGAACACCGGGGAGCTGTTTTTT	CASSQPPGTNTGELFF
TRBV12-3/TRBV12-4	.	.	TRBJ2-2	TGTGCCAGCAGCCTCCTCACAAGCGGGGAGCTGTTTTTT	CASSLLTSGELFF
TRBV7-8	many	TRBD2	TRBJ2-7	TGTGCCAGCAGCTTAACGAGCGGGGCCGAGCAGTACTTC	CASSLTSGAEQYF
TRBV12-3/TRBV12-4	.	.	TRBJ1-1	TGTGCCAGCAGTACCCCAAACACTGAAGCTTTCTTT	CASSTPNTEAFF